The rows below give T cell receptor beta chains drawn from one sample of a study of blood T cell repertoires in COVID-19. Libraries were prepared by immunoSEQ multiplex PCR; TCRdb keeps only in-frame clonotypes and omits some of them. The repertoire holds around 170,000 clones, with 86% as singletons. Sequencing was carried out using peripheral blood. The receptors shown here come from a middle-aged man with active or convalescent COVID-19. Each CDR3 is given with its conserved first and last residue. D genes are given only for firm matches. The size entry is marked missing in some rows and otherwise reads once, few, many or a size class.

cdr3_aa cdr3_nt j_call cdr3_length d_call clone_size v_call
CASSLGREPPLHF TGTGCCAGCAGCTTGGGGCGGGAGCCACCCCTCCACTTT TRBJ1-6 13 NA NA TRBV5-4
CASSLKGISSPLHF TGTGCCAGCAGTTTAAAGGGGATAAGTTCACCCCTCCACTTT TRBJ1-6 14 NA NA TRBV27
CASRLRPEGNQPQHF TGTGCCAGCAGACTTAGGCCGGAGGGTAATCAGCCCCAGCATTTT TRBJ1-5 15 NA NA TRBV6-5
CASSSTGSGSYEQYF TGTGCCAGCAGCTCCACAGGGTCGGGCTCCTACGAGCAGTACTTC TRBJ2-7 15 NA NA TRBV5-4
CASSEARGLYGYTF TGTGCCAGCAGTGAAGCTAGGGGCCTCTATGGCTACACCTTC TRBJ1-2 14 NA NA TRBV6-1
CASSFPPGITDTQYF TGTGCCAGCAGCTTCCCCCCGGGGATCACAGATACGCAGTATTTT TRBJ2-3 15 NA NA TRBV7-9
CASSLTVNTEAFF TGTGCCAGCAGCTTGACAGTGAACACTGAAGCTTTCTTT TRBJ1-1 13 NA NA TRBV28
CAWDRGRGEKLFF TGTGCCTGGGACAGGGGGCGAGGTGAAAAACTGTTTTTT TRBJ1-4 13 TRBD1 NA TRBV30
CASSLEGARAFF TGTGCCAGCAGCTTAGAGGGGGCGCGGGCTTTCTTT TRBJ1-1 12 TRBD1 NA TRBV5-5
CASSLQASPGEQYF TGTGCCAGCAGCTTACAGGCTAGCCCGGGCGAGCAGTACTTC TRBJ2-7 14 NA NA TRBV7-2
CASRGDSLGGYTF TGTGCCAGCAGGGGGGACAGCCTCGGGGGCTACACCTTC TRBJ1-2 13 TRBD1 few TRBV6-5
CATKSGEETQYF TGTGCCACCAAGAGCGGCGAAGAGACCCAGTACTTC TRBJ2-5 12 NA NA TRBV24-1
CASSELSGDYEQYF TGTGCCAGCAGTGAATTGTCAGGGGACTACGAGCAGTACTTC TRBJ2-7 14 NA NA TRBV2
CASSRGREGYGYTF TGTGCCAGCAGCAGGGGGCGCGAAGGTTATGGCTACACCTTC TRBJ1-2 14 TRBD1 NA TRBV6-5